This T cell receptor (beta chain) was observed in a study of Graves' ophthalmopathy and Graves' hyperthyroidism. Ophthalmopathy donors' eye disease showed moderate-to-severe activity, CAS of at least 3, NOSPECS of at least 4 and duration under 3 months. In this sample, this clonotype turned up a few times. Trimming shortened V by 8 bases and J by 2 bases, and 22 bases separated the two germline ends. This CDR3 is built from 15 residues. Germline loops: CDR1 GTSNPN, CDR2 SVGIG (reference sequence). Transcripts of RNA were the source for amplifying TCR beta CDR3 regions. A first-round RT-PCR used HTBI primers, followed by a second-round multiplex PCR. Each CDR3 protein gets one entry after TCRdb re-called the multiplex PCR reads with MiXCR. The data contain hundreds of thousands of distinct CDR3 sequences, around a fifth of them singletons.

This sequence joins TRBV30 and TRBJ2-7; possible D gene TRBD1, 6 bases. Sample: peripheral blood. This TCR derives from a woman in her forties or fifties with Graves' ophthalmopathy. CDR3 nucleotides: TGTGCCGGATCTAGGGACCACAGGGATCCCTACGAGCAGTACTTC. This codes for CAGSRDHRDPYEQYF. The variable domain in full, completed from reference TRBV30 and TRBJ2-7, reads SQTIHQWPATLVQPVGSPLSLECTVEGTSNPNLYWYRQAAGRGLQLLFYSVGIGQISSEVPQNLSASRPQDRQFILSSKKLLLSDSGFYLCAGSRDHRDPYEQYFGPGTRLTVT.